A single sample is the source of the 5 T cell receptor beta chains below, sequenced in a study of T cells in localized non-small cell lung cancer. Repertoires were generated with immunoSEQ multiplex PCR, while TCRdb's copy carries only in-frame clones and drops some. This table has 90,000 to 95,000 clones, roughly 88% appearing once. Specimen: PBMCs, collected before any cancer treatment. The receptors here all came from a woman between 35 and 70 years old with stage II squamous cell lung carcinoma.

This clone appeared once. At the DNA level, this CDR3 is encoded by other sequences in the same sample as well. The chain is built from TRBV5-4 and TRBJ1-2, with D tentatively TRBD1 (6 bases). This CDR3 spans 15 amino acids. The germline V gene encodes CDR1 SGHNT and CDR2 YYREEE (reference sequence). Trimming pared 0 bases from V and 0 bases from J, leaving 9 bases between. CDR3 amino acids: CASSLEQGANYGYTF. The CDR3 nucleotides read TGTGCCAGCAGCTTGGAACAGGGAGCTAACTATGGCTACACCTTC.

The genes are TRBV11-2 and TRBJ2-7, with D unclear. The CDR3 totals 12 residues. The V and J ends lost 1 base and 6 bases respectively, with 7 bases between them. The germline V gene has CDR1 SGHAT and CDR2 FQNNGV. CDR3 nucleotides: TGTGCCAGCAGCTTAGGGCCCAGCGAGCAGTACTTC. Its protein product is CASSLGPSEQYF.

This chain links TRBV19 with TRBJ1-2; D is ambiguous. Trimming took 4 bases from V and 0 from J, leaving 6 bases between them. Germline V CDR1 and CDR2: LNHDA, SQIVND (reference sequence). CDR3 size: 13 residues. This CDR3 reads CASSTGSNYGYTF. In DNA, the CDR3 is TGTGCCAGTAGTACCGGTTCTAACTATGGCTACACCTTC. Complete variable domain (other parts from reference TRBV19 and TRBJ1-2): DGGITQSPKYLFRKEGQNVTLSCEQNLNHDAMYWYRQDPGQGLRLIYYSQIVNDFQKGDIAEGYSVSREKKESFPLTVTSAQKNPTAFYLCASSTGSNYGYTFGSGTRLTVV.

V and J are TRBV10-2 and TRBJ1-2; the D gene is possibly TRBD1 (5 bases). V lost 7 bases to trimming and J lost 4 bases, with 19 bases between them. The length of the CDR3 is 15 residues. Germline V lookup: CDR1 WSHSY, CDR2 SAAADI. For the CDR3, the DNA is TGCGCCAGCATGGGGGGGAATTTGGGCGCCTATGGCTACACCTTC. Amino acid sequence: CASMGGNLGAYGYTF.

V usage is TRBV2 and J usage is TRBJ2-2; the D call may be TRBD1 or TRBD2 (5 bases each). Trimming cost V 7 bases and J 0 bases, with 9 bases left between them. The CDR3 length is 14 residues. Germline values: CDR1 SNHLY, CDR2 FYNNEI. The CDR3 reads CASTGQANTGELFF. In DNA form, the CDR3 reads TGTGCCAGCACGGGGCAAGCGAACACCGGGGAGCTGTTTTTT. The variable domain in full, with the rest retrieved from reference TRBV2 and TRBJ2-2, is EPEVTQTPSHQVTQMGQEVILRCVPISNHLYFYWYRQILGQKVEFLVSFYNNEISEKSEIFDDQFSVERPDGSNFTLKIRSTKLEDSAMYFCASTGQANTGELFFGEGSRLTVL.